Listed here is a single T cell receptor (beta chain). The source of the sample is a study of identical twins. The cDNA had a unique molecular identifier and a template-switch universal primer site. TCRdb reprocessed the 5' RACE reads with MiXCR, giving one entry per CDR3 protein. Of some 230,000 distinct CDR3 sequences detected, approximately 5.9% appear once; the ten largest clones hold less than 15%. The germline gives CDR1 MNHEY, CDR2 SMNVEV (reference sequence). The CDR3 runs 14 residues. Trimming at V came to 5 bases and at J to 9 bases, leaving 9 bases not matched to a gene. Separately, the same data were catalogued under a study of T cells expressing NK-cell markers. From that study: The authors applied an anti-gamma-delta TCR antibody in several experiments, and it restricted sorting to alpha-beta TCR T cells.

The chain uses TRBV27 and TRBJ2-1, with 8 bases matching TRBD1. Sequences were obtained from CD8+ T cells sorted from blood. The origin of this receptor is a woman younger than 35 in good health. As DNA, the CDR3 is TGTGCCAGCAGTACGACCTTCGACAGGGGTGAGCAGTTCTTC. Protein product: CASSTTFDRGEQFF.